A selection of T cell receptor beta chains follows, all from one sample in a study of blood T cells in healthy people across ages. TCRdb passed the 5' RACE reads through MiXCR, listing each CDR3 protein once. The sample has about 1.6 million distinct CDR3 sequences, roughly 30% seen once. Sequenced: blood. These receptors were obtained from a woman in her twenties or thirties in good health. Each CDR3 is given with its conserved first and last residue. Fields, in order: V gene, J gene, D gene, clone size, CDR3 DNA, CDR3 protein. D genes are given only for firm matches. The size of a clone is reported for some rows only, either as once, few or many, or as a class for expanded clones.

TRBV10-2	TRBJ2-5	NA	many	TGCGCCAGCAGTGAGTCGAACAGGGAAGAGACCCAGTACTTC	CASSESNREETQYF
TRBV28	TRBJ2-1	NA	NA	TGTGCCAGCAGGGGGGAAGGAAGGGTATTCGATGAGCAGTTCTTC	CASRGEGRVFDEQFF
TRBV20-1	TRBJ1-1	NA	few	TGCAGTGCTAGAGCGGTGGGGAACACTGAAGCTTTCTTT	CSARAVGNTEAFF
TRBV6-5	TRBJ1-2	TRBD1	few	TGTGCCAGCAGTTACGAGGCAGGGGGATACTATGGCTACACCTTC	CASSYEAGGYYGYTF
TRBV28	TRBJ2-7	NA	few	TGTGCCAGCAATTCCCCGGGCTACGAGCAGTACTTC	CASNSPGYEQYF
TRBV4-1	TRBJ2-7	TRBD2	many	TGCGCCAGCAGCCCACGGGCTAGCGGGGGCCTAGCCTACGAGCAGTACTTC	CASSPRASGGLAYEQYF
TRBV9	TRBJ2-2	TRBD2	NA	TGTGCCAGCAGCGTAGCGGTAGCGGGTAGTCCCGGGGAGCTGTTTTTT	CASSVAVAGSPGELFF
TRBV7-9	TRBJ2-7	TRBD1	few	TGTGCCAACAGCTTAGTTAGGGACAGGGTGGAGGTGCAGTACTTC	CANSLVRDRVEVQYF
TRBV20-1	TRBJ2-1	NA	NA	TGCAGTGCCGCGGATTACAATGAGCAGTTCTTC	CSAADYNEQFF
TRBV3-1	TRBJ2-3	TRBD2	NA	TGTGCCAGCAGCATACCCGGCGGGGGGAAAGATACGCAGTATTTT	CASSIPGGGKDTQYF
TRBV11-2	TRBJ2-3	NA	NA	TGTGCCAGCAGCCCCGCGGGTGGAGGGGGCGGCGCAGATACGCAGTATTTT	CASSPAGGGGGADTQYF
TRBV20-1	TRBJ2-7	NA	NA	TGCAGTGCTAGAGACCCCGGGCAGGGTTTGAACGAGCAGTACTTC	CSARDPGQGLNEQYF
TRBV27	TRBJ1-1	NA	few	TGTGCCAGCAGTTGGGGCGGGAGAAACACTGAAGCTTTCTTT	CASSWGGRNTEAFF